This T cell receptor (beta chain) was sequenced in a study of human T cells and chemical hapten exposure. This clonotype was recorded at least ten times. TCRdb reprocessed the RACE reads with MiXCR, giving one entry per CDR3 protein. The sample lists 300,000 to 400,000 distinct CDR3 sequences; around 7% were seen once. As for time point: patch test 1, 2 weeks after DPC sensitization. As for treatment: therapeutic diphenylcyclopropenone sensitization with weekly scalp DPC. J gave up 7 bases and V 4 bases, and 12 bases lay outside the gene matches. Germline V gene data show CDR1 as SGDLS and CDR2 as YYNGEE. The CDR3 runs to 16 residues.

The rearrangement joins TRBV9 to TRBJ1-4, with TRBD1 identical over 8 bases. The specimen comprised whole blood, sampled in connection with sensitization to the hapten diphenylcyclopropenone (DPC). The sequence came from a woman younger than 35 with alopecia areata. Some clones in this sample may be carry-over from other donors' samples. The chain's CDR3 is CASSSGTGYLSEKLFF. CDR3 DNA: TGTGCCAGCAGCTCCGGGACAGGATATCTTAGTGAAAAACTGTTTTTT.